A single sample is the source of the 18 T cell receptor beta chains below, sequenced in a study of cytomegalovirus exposure and HLA in healthy donors. This table comes from immunoSEQ multiplex PCR, and its TCRdb copy is limited to in-frame clones, with some not included. The data contain roughly 48,000 clones, approximately 95% of them singletons. Sample: PBMCs. Receptor source: a woman aged 18-29 years in good health and CMV-seropositive.

The V gene is TRBV6-4, the J gene TRBJ2-3; 8 nucleotides align to TRBD2. The CDR3 has 14 residues. V was pared by 2 bases and J by 4 bases, with 2 bases of the junction left unmatched. CDR1 is MRHNA, CDR2 SNTAGT, per germline. DNA for the CDR3: TGTGCCAGCAGTGACCGGGAGGGCCCAGATACGCAGTATTTT. Translating it yields CASSDREGPDTQYF.

The J gene is TRBJ2-3, the V gene TRBV28, with 7 bases matching TRBD2. The CDR3 is made up of 20 amino acids. Germline CDR1 reads MDHEN; CDR2 reads SYDVKM. Germline trimming cut 6 bases from V and 2 bases from J; bases unmatched to any gene: 23. CDR3 bases: TGTGCCAGCAGCTCTCGACTCCCGGGACCACCGGGGGGTCCCACAGATACGCAGTATTTT. This codes for CASSSRLPGPPGGPTDTQYF.

Of note for this clone: A read error may account for a junction end that differs from germline. The chain is built from TRBV28 and TRBJ2-3; tentatively, D is TRBD1 (5 bases). The CDR3 has 17 amino acids. CDR1 MDHEN and CDR2 SYDVKM come from the germline V gene. CDR3 protein: CASRLADTVRRTDTQYF. DNA of the CDR3: TGTGCCAGCCGTTTGGCGGACACAGTTAGACGCACAGATACGCAGTATTTT.

This chain uses TRBV6-5 with TRBJ2-1; 10 bases map to TRBD2. Germline values: CDR1 MNHEY, CDR2 SVGAGI. Trimming removed 7 bases from V and 5 bases from J; junction bases left unmatched: 8. CDR3 length: 15 residues. Here the CDR3 DNA reads TGTGCCAGCAACCAAGCGGGAGGGATCCACAATGAGCAGTTCTTC. This sequence encodes CASNQAGGIHNEQFF.

V gene TRBV6-4 combines with J gene TRBJ2-1; TRBD1 aligns across 9 bases. V was clipped by 5 bases and J by 6 bases; unmatched bases: 5. The CDR3 spans 14 residues. Germline V lookup: CDR1 MRHNA, CDR2 SNTAGT. The CDR3 DNA is TGTGCCAGCAGTCCGGGACAGGGCTCCAATGAGCAGTTCTTC. The encoded protein is CASSPGQGSNEQFF.

The V and J genes are TRBV9 and TRBJ2-7; the match to TRBD1 covers 10 bases. The CDR3 is made up of 16 amino acids. Germline assignment: CDR1 SGDLS and CDR2 YYNGEE. Trimming removed 2 bases from V and 1 base from J; junction bases left unmatched: 6. CDR3 loop: CASSVLPGQGSYEQYF. For the CDR3, the DNA is TGTGCCAGCAGCGTCCTGCCGGGACAGGGGTCCTACGAGCAGTACTTC. Drawing the rest from reference TRBV9 and TRBJ2-7, the complete variable domain is DSGVTQTPKHLITATGQRVTLRCSPRSGDLSVYWYQQSLDQGLQFLIQYYNGEERAKGNILERFSAQQFPDLHSELNLSSLELGDSALYFCASSVLPGQGSYEQYFGPGTRLTVT.

This rearrangement joins TRBV28 to TRBJ1-5; TRBD1 agrees at 7 bases. V lost 7 bases, J lost 4 bases, and 4 bases stayed unmatched. CDR3 length: 13 residues. Germline-derived CDR1 and CDR2 are MDHEN and SYDVKM. CDR3 sequence reads: CASIDRANQPQHF. CDR3 nucleotide sequence: TGTGCCAGCATCGACAGGGCAAATCAGCCCCAGCATTTT.

V is TRBV4-3 and J is TRBJ2-3, with D unclear. Germline CDR1 and CDR2: LGHNA and YSLEER. Trimming shortened V by 1 base and J by 6 bases, and 8 bases separated the two germline ends. CDR3 size: 13 residues. CDR3 amino acids: CASSQALEDTQYF. Written as DNA, the CDR3 is TGCGCCAGCAGCCAAGCCTTGGAGGATACGCAGTATTTT.

This chain uses TRBV5-1 with TRBJ1-1; no reliable D call. The length of the CDR3 is 14 residues. Trimming pared 5 bases from V and 0 bases from J, leaving 11 bases between. The germline V gene encodes CDR1 SGHRS and CDR2 YFSETQ. CDR3 loop: CASSSGAMNTEAFF. The CDR3 DNA reads TGCGCCAGCAGTTCGGGAGCGATGAACACTGAAGCTTTCTTT. The full variable domain, rest sourced from reference TRBV5-1 and TRBJ1-1, is KAGVTQTPRYLIKTRGQQVTLSCSPISGHRSVSWYQQTPGQGLQFLFEYFSETQRNKGNFPGRFSGRQFSNSRSEMNVSTLELGDSALYLCASSSGAMNTEAFFGQGTRLTVV.

This sequence joins TRBV7-6 and TRBJ2-1, with 7 bases aligning to TRBD2. This CDR3 is 19 amino acids long. Germline-derived CDR1 and CDR2 are SGHVS and FNYEAQ. Trimming cost V 1 base and J 2 bases; bases outside gene matches: 14. The CDR3 region is CASSLGSEGLAAPYNEQFF. CDR3 nucleotides: TGTGCCAGCAGCTTAGGTAGTGAGGGTCTAGCGGCACCCTACAATGAGCAGTTCTTC.

This clone was detected only once. The chain links TRBV28 to TRBJ2-5; 11 positions match TRBD1. The CDR3 spans 16 residues. The germline V gene encodes CDR1 MDHEN and CDR2 SYDVKM. With 5 bases clipped from V and 4 bases from J, the junction kept 9 bases outside the gene matches. The CDR3 loop reads CASSQITGTGGETQYF. For the CDR3, the DNA is TGTGCCAGCAGTCAAATAACCGGGACAGGGGGAGAGACCCAGTACTTC. The complete variable domain, with remaining parts taken from reference TRBV28 and TRBJ2-5, reads DVKVTQSSRYLVKRTGEKVFLECVQDMDHENMFWYRQDPGLGLRLIYFSYDVKMKEKGDIPEGYSVSREKKERFSLILESASTNQTSMYLCASSQITGTGGETQYFGPGTRLLVL.

This clone has only one observation. DNA for the CDR3: TGTGCCAGCAGCTCTGGGACTAGCGCATACAATGAGCAGTTCTTC. Translation: CASSSGTSAYNEQFF. This sequence joins TRBV7-2 and TRBJ2-1; 10 positions agree with TRBD2. The CDR3 sequence is 15 residues long. Germline CDR1 is SGHTA and CDR2 is FQGNSA. The ends lost 4 bases at V and 4 bases at J; junction bases unmatched: 4.

The rearrangement links TRBV9 to TRBJ2-5; TRBD1 matches 9 bases. CDR3 size: 14 residues. Looked up from germline, CDR1 is SGDLS and CDR2 is YYNGEE. The V gene end was trimmed by 4 bases and the J gene end by 2 bases; junction bases not matched to a gene: 3. The CDR3 DNA follows: TGTGCCAGCAGCACCGGGACAGGGCAAGAGACCCAGTACTTC. Its translation is CASSTGTGQETQYF.

This clone qualifies as medium-sized. The V and J genes are TRBV11-3 and TRBJ2-7; 7 bases agree with TRBD2. Germline V gene lookup returns CDR1 SGHNT and CDR2 YENEEA. V lost 5 bases, J lost 8 bases, and 9 bases stayed unmatched. This CDR3 contains 13 residues. The DNA for the CDR3 is TGTGCCAGCAGCCTCGGGACTACGTCCCAGCAGTACTTC. It translates to CASSLGTTSQQYF.

The chain recombines TRBV27 with TRBJ2-7, with 9 nucleotides matching TRBD1. The CDR3 runs 13 residues. J was trimmed by 4 bases and V by 5 bases; bases with no gene match: 3. Per the germline V gene, CDR1 is MNHEY and CDR2 is SMNVEV (reference sequence). The CDR3 DNA follows: TGTGCCAGCAGTCGTGGACAGGGGTACGAGCAGTACTTC. Translating it yields CASSRGQGYEQYF.

V and J are TRBV4-1 and TRBJ1-2, with D maybe TRBD1 (5 bases). This CDR3 has 16 amino acids. Germline V lookup: CDR1 MGHRA, CDR2 YSYEKL. The V and J ends lost 0 bases and 4 bases respectively, with 15 bases between them. In DNA form, the CDR3 reads TGCGCCAGCAGCCAAGATACGCAGGGAATCGGCTATGGCTACACCTTC. Protein sequence: CASSQDTQGIGYGYTF.

This clone was recorded once. V is TRBV6-1 and J is TRBJ2-7, with 9 bases lining up with TRBD2. The CDR3 consists of 15 residues. V lost 11 bases, J lost 1 base, and 12 bases stayed unmatched. CDR1 MNHNS and CDR2 SASEGT come from the germline V gene. The CDR3 loop reads CACRTGLAPSYEQYF. The CDR3 bases are TGTGCCTGCCGGACCGGACTAGCGCCATCCTACGAGCAGTACTTC.

V usage is TRBV25-1 and J usage is TRBJ2-2; 7 positions match TRBD1. Germline V CDR1 and CDR2: MGHDK, SYGVNS. The ends lost 2 bases at V and 3 bases at J; junction bases unmatched: 6. The CDR3 totals 16 residues. CDR3 sequence (DNA): TGTGCCAGCAGTGAAAGGGGGCGCGGCGACACCGGGGAGCTGTTTTTT. Its protein is CASSERGRGDTGELFF.